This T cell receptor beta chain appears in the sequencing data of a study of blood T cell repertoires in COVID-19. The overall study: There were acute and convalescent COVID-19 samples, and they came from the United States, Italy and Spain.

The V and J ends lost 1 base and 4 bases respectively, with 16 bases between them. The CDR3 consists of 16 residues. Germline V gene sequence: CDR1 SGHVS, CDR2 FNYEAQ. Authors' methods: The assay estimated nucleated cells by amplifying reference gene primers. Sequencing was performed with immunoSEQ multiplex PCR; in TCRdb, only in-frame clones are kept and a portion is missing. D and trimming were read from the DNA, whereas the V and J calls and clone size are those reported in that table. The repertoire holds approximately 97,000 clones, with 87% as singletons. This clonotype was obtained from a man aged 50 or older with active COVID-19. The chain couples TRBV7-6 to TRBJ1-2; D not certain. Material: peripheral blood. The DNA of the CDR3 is TGTGCCAGCAGCTTAGAGACCCCTGGAGGACTCTATGGCTACACCTTC. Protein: CASSLETPGGLYGYTF.